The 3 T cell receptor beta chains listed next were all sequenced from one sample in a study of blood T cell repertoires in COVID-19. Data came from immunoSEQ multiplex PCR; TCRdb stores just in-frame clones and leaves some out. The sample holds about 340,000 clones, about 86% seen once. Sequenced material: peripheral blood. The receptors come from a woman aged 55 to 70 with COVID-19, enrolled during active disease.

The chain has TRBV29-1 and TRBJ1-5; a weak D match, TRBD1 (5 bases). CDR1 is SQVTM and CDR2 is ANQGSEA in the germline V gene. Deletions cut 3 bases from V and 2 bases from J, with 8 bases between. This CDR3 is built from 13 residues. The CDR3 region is CSVELGGNQPQHF. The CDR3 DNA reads TGCAGCGTTGAGTTAGGGGGCAATCAGCCCCAGCATTTT.

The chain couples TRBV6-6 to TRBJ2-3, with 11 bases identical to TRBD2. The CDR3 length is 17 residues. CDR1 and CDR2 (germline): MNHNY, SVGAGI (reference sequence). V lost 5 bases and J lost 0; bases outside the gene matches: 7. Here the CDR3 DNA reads TGTGCCAGCAGTCGATCGACTAGCGGGGTTAGCACAGATACGCAGTATTTT. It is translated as CASSRSTSGVSTDTQYF.

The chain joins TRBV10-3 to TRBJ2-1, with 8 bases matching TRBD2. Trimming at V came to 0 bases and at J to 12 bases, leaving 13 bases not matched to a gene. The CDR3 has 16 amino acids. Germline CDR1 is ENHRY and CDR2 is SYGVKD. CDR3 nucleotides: TGTGCCATCAGTGAGTCCGGTGGCGGGGGGCGCCTGGTGCAGTTCTTC. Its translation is CAISESGGGGRLVQFF.